This is a list of T cell receptor beta chains from one sample in a study of T cells in localized non-small cell lung cancer. This table comes from immunoSEQ multiplex PCR, and its TCRdb copy is limited to in-frame clones, with some not included. The sample holds some 10,000 clones; about 73% are singletons and the top ten take around 31%. The material was peripheral blood, obtained before any cancer treatment. The source of these receptors is an older male donor with stage I lung adenocarcinoma. Both conserved end residues are part of each CDR3. The D gene is left open where the match is weak. Some rows mark clone size as missing; the rest say once, few, many or name a class of expanded clone.

V,D,J,size,DNA,CDR3
TRBV5-1,.,TRBJ2-3,.,TGCGCCAGCAGCTACCCTCCAGATACGCAGTATTTT,CASSYPPDTQYF
TRBV6-6,.,TRBJ2-2,.,TGTGCCAGCAGTCTCTATACCGGGGAGCTGTTTTTT,CASSLYTGELFF
TRBV19,TRBD1,TRBJ2-6,.,TGTGCCACCTATCCCGGGACAGGCTTTTCTGGGGCCAACGTCCTGACTTTC,CATYPGTGFSGANVLTF
TRBV10-3,TRBD2,TRBJ2-7,.,TGTGCCATCAGTGGGGGGGGTTACGAGCAGTACTTC,CAISGGGYEQYF
TRBV6-4,TRBD1,TRBJ2-7,.,TGTGCCAGCAGTTACACCGGGACAGGGGTCATAACCTACGAGCAGTACTTC,CASSYTGTGVITYEQYF
TRBV7-9,.,TRBJ1-2,.,TGTGCCAGCAGCTCCCTGTTGGGGGGATGGCTTCGCTACACCTTC,CASSSLLGGWLRYTF
TRBV7-2,TRBD1,TRBJ1-6,.,TGTGCCAGCAGCTCTGGACAGGGGGGTTCACCCCTCCACTTT,CASSSGQGGSPLHF
TRBV11-3,.,TRBJ2-5,.,TGTGCCAGCAGCTTCGGGACCCAAGAGACCCAGTACTTC,CASSFGTQETQYF
TRBV2,TRBD1,TRBJ1-4,.,TGTGCCAGCAGTGATTGGGGACAGGGGGGAGAAAAACTGTTTTTT,CASSDWGQGGEKLFF
TRBV6-6,TRBD1,TRBJ2-1,.,TGTGCCAGCACCTACGGCACAGGGGATATCTATGAGCAGTTCTTC,CASTYGTGDIYEQFF
TRBV7-2,.,TRBJ2-5,.,TGTGCCAGCAGCCGCCGGAGGGGCGCGGGGGAGACCCAGTACTTC,CASSRRRGAGETQYF
TRBV6-1,.,TRBJ2-7,.,TGTGCCAGCAGTGAAACGCGCTACGAGCAGTACTTC,CASSETRYEQYF
TRBV6-6,.,TRBJ1-5,few,TGTGCCAGCAGTTACGGGCAGGGGAGAGGACAGCCCCAGCATTTT,CASSYGQGRGQPQHF
TRBV19,.,TRBJ2-2,.,TGTGCCAGTAGTATGCGGAACACCGGGGAGCTGTTTTTT,CASSMRNTGELFF
TRBV7-9,.,TRBJ2-7,.,TGTGCCAGCAGCTTAGCTACGTACGAGCAGTACTTC,CASSLATYEQYF
TRBV5-5,.,TRBJ2-7,once,TGTGCCAGCAGCTTGGCCGATTCCCGGGACGAGCAGTACTTC,CASSLADSRDEQYF
TRBV7-8,TRBD2,TRBJ2-7,medium-sized,TGTGCCAGCAGCTTAGCCGGGACTAGCGTTATTTACGAGCAGTACTTC,CASSLAGTSVIYEQYF
TRBV7-9,TRBD1,TRBJ1-1,.,TGTGCCAGCAGCTTAGAGGCAGGGGGCGTTGGGGCCACTGAAGCTTTCTTT,CASSLEAGGVGATEAFF
TRBV15,TRBD1,TRBJ1-5,once,TGTGCCACCAGCATAAACAGGGGAGCGGGCCAGCCCCAGCATTTT,CATSINRGAGQPQHF
TRBV11-2,.,TRBJ2-7,.,TGTGCCAGCAGCGATGACAGGGCGGGACACGAGCAGTACTTC,CASSDDRAGHEQYF
TRBV6-5,.,TRBJ2-3,.,TGTGCCAGCAGGTTAAGCGGTAGCACAGATACGCAGTATTTT,CASRLSGSTDTQYF
TRBV5-6,.,TRBJ1-2,.,TGTGCCAGCAGCGCCCAACTACTCGCCTATGGCTACACCTTC,CASSAQLLAYGYTF
TRBV9,TRBD2,TRBJ2-5,.,TGTGCCAGCAGCGTAGGCCCAGCGGGGGCAGAGACCCAGTACTTC,CASSVGPAGAETQYF
TRBV5-6,TRBD1,TRBJ2-2,few,TGTGCCAGCAGCGAAACCGGGACAGCTACGAACACCGGGGAGCTGTTTTTT,CASSETGTATNTGELFF
TRBV5-1,.,TRBJ1-6,.,TGCGCCAGCAGTTGGGACGGCTCCTATAATTCACCCCTCCACTTT,CASSWDGSYNSPLHF
TRBV7-2,.,TRBJ1-2,.,TGTGCCAGCAGCTACCGGGACTCCCCTAACAGGACCTTC,CASSYRDSPNRTF
TRBV25-1,.,TRBJ2-7,.,TGTGCCAGCAGTGATGCAGTTGCCGAGCAGTACTTC,CASSDAVAEQYF
TRBV10-1,TRBD1,TRBJ2-5,.,TGCGCCAGCAGAGTAAGGGGGCTTCAAGAGACCCAGTACTTC,CASRVRGLQETQYF
TRBV6-5,.,TRBJ1-5,.,TGTGCCAGCAGGGGGGGTGATGGGCAGCCCCAGCATTTT,CASRGGDGQPQHF
TRBV4-2,TRBD2,TRBJ2-7,once,TGTGCCAGCAGCCAAGATAGGGCTAGCGGGTCCTACGAGCAGTACTTC,CASSQDRASGSYEQYF
TRBV4-3,.,TRBJ1-2,once,TGCGCCAGCAGCCAAGATAACGGGGGACGCGGCTACACCTTC,CASSQDNGGRGYTF
TRBV10-3,.,TRBJ1-3,.,TGTGCCATCAGTGGGACCGGGACAAGATCTGGAAACACCATATATTTT,CAISGTGTRSGNTIYF
TRBV6-1,.,TRBJ2-2,.,TGTGCCAGCAGTGACCCCAACACCGGGGAGCTGTTTTTT,CASSDPNTGELFF
TRBV5-6,.,TRBJ1-1,.,TGTGCCACCTCGACAGACTACACTGAAGCTTTCTTT,CATSTDYTEAFF
TRBV5-1,TRBD2,TRBJ2-5,.,TGCGCCAGCACCCCACGAGAGAGCGGGGAGACTGTAAGCCAGTACTTC,CASTPRESGETVSQYF
TRBV18,.,TRBJ1-4,.,TGTGCCAGCTCACACAAACAGGGCTCTAATGAAAAACTGTTTTTT,CASSHKQGSNEKLFF
TRBV6-1,TRBD2,TRBJ2-6,.,TGTGCCAGCAAAGGCGGGAGCTCTGGGGCCAACGTCCTGACTTTC,CASKGGSSGANVLTF
TRBV20-1,.,TRBJ2-4,.,TGCAGTGCTAGAGAGGGTAGCATTCAGTACTTC,CSAREGSIQYF
TRBV9,.,TRBJ2-2,.,TGTGCCAGCAGCGTCAGGGACGCCGGGGAGCTGTTTTTT,CASSVRDAGELFF
TRBV29-1,.,TRBJ2-5,.,TGCAGCGTTGAAGGGGTAAGAGGGAAACAAGAGACCCAGTACTTC,CSVEGVRGKQETQYF
TRBV6-5,.,TRBJ1-6,.,TGTGCCAGCAGTTACGGGACACGGATGAATTCACCCCTCCACTTT,CASSYGTRMNSPLHF